A single sample is the source of the 25 T cell receptor beta chains below, sequenced in a study of T cell changes during pregnancy in multiple sclerosis. Method: immunoSEQ multiplex PCR; TCRdb's copy keeps in-frame clones and lacks some. The top ten hold almost 7% of the sample, which has about 38,000 clones, approximately 90% seen once. This material consisted of CD8+ T cells from peripheral blood mononuclear cells, taken in the third trimester of pregnancy. All receptors come from a female donor with multiple sclerosis, enrolled in a pregnancy study.

The chain is built from TRBV30 and TRBJ1-5; D unresolved. The CDR3 has 15 residues. V gave up 4 bases and J gave up 3 bases, with 16 bases separating them. Per the germline V gene, CDR1 is GTSNPN and CDR2 is SVGIG (reference sequence). As DNA, the CDR3 is TGTGCCTGGAAGGAGAGGGCCCCCTCCAATCAGCCCCAGCATTTT. It codes for CAWKERAPSNQPQHF. The full variable domain, in which reference TRBV30 and TRBJ1-5 provide the parts outside the CDR3, is SQTIHQWPATLVQPVGSPLSLECTVEGTSNPNLYWYRQAAGRGLQLLFYSVGIGQISSEVPQNLSASRPQDRQFILSSKKLLLSDSGFYLCAWKERAPSNQPQHFGDGTRLSIL.

V and J are TRBV19 and TRBJ1-2, with 8 bases matching TRBD1. This CDR3 spans 13 amino acids. V lost 6 bases, J lost 5 bases, and 5 bases stayed unmatched. CDR1 and CDR2 from the germline V gene are LNHDA and SQIVND (reference sequence). CDR3 in amino acids: CASRETGAYGYTF. CDR3 bases: TGTGCCAGTAGGGAGACAGGGGCTTATGGCTACACCTTC.

Regarding this clone: Within the sample, other DNA sequences also encode this same CDR3. V usage is TRBV6-5 and J usage is TRBJ1-1; D gene unclear. The germline CDR1 and CDR2 sequences are MNHEY and SVGAGI. CDR3 length: 14 residues. The V end lost 0 bases, the J end lost 1 base, and 6 bases lay between the germline ends. The DNA of the CDR3 is TGTGCCAGCAGTTACTCAGAGGGGAACACTGAAGCTTTCTTT. Amino acid sequence: CASSYSEGNTEAFF.

Only one count was recorded for this clone. The genes are TRBV2 and TRBJ2-3, with TRBD2 matching 10 bases. Germline CDR1 SNHLY, CDR2 FYNNEI. The CDR3 runs to 15 residues. Unmatched junction bases numbered 10, after V lost 7 bases and J lost 6 bases. CDR3: CASKQLAGRSDTQYF. CDR3 DNA sequence: TGTGCCAGCAAGCAACTAGCGGGGAGGTCTGATACGCAGTATTTT.

This rearrangement joins TRBV20-1 to TRBJ2-1; 10 positions agree with TRBD1. J gave up 8 bases and V 7 bases, and 2 bases lay outside the gene matches. CDR1 and CDR2 (germline): DFQATT, SNEGSKA (reference sequence). The CDR3 spans 11 residues. The CDR3 region is CSGDRGHEQFF. In DNA form, the CDR3 reads TGCAGTGGGGACAGGGGCCATGAGCAGTTCTTC.

This rearrangement joins TRBV7-3 to TRBJ2-3, with TRBD1 as a possible D gene (6 bases). The CDR3 has 17 amino acids. V gave up 1 base and J gave up 0 bases, with 14 bases separating them. Germline lookup yields CDR1 SGHTA and CDR2 FQGTGA. CDR3 nucleotides: TGTGCCAGCAGCTTAAAAACGGTGGGGGCCAGCACAGATACGCAGTATTTT. This translates into CASSLKTVGASTDTQYF. Combining the CDR3 with reference TRBV7-3 and TRBJ2-3 gives the whole variable domain GAGVSQTPSNKVTEKGKYVELRCDPISGHTALYWYRQSLGQGPEFLIYFQGTGAADDSGLPNDRFFAVRPEGSVSTLKIQRTERGDSAVYLCASSLKTVGASTDTQYFGPGTRLTVL.

This clone showed up just once. The V call is TRBV7-9, the J call TRBJ2-5, with TRBD2 matching 9 bases. This CDR3 has 15 residues. V dropped 0 bases and J dropped 5; count of bases not matched to a gene: 4. CDR1 SEHNR and CDR2 FQNEAQ come from the germline V gene (reference sequence). The CDR3 DNA reads as TGTGCCAGCAGCTTAGCGATAGCGGGGGCGGAGACCCAGTACTTC. Encoded protein: CASSLAIAGAETQYF.

The gene calls are TRBV29-1 and TRBJ1-3; D possibly corresponds to TRBD1 (5 bases). Germline V CDR1 and CDR2: SQVTM, ANQGSEA. The CDR3 totals 16 residues. The ends were cut back, 0 bases at V and 0 bases at J, with 12 bases in the middle. The CDR3 DNA sequence: TGCAGCGTTGAAGATCCCGCAGGGCACTCTGGAAACACCATATATTTT. It codes for CSVEDPAGHSGNTIYF. The whole variable domain, filled in from reference TRBV29-1 and TRBJ1-3, reads SAVISQKPSRDICQRGTSLTIQCQVDSQVTMMFWYRQQPGQSLTLIATANQGSEATYESGFVIDKFPISRPNLTFSTLTVSNMSPEDSSIYLCSVEDPAGHSGNTIYFGEGSWLTVV.

For the CDR3, the DNA is TGCGCCAGCAGCCAAGAAGGGACAGGGGCCTCCTACGAGCAGTACTTC. Translation: CASSQEGTGASYEQYF. The rearrangement links TRBV4-1 to TRBJ2-7; TRBD1 matches at 10 bases. Trimming at V came to 0 bases and at J to 0 bases, leaving 2 bases not matched to a gene. The CDR3 is 16 amino acids. CDR1 is MGHRA, CDR2 YSYEKL, per germline.

The V call is TRBV28, the J call TRBJ2-7, with a possible D match to TRBD1 (7 bases). V was trimmed by 5 bases and J by 3 bases, leaving 23 bases between them. CDR1 is MDHEN, CDR2 SYDVKM, per germline. CDR3 length: 17 amino acids. The CDR3 loop is CASSQSQRRGHLYEQYF. CDR3 in DNA: TGTGCCAGCAGTCAATCTCAGAGGAGGGGGCACCTCTACGAGCAGTACTTC.

The chain uses TRBV30 and TRBJ2-7, with TRBD1 identical over 7 bases. V lost 7 bases to trimming and J lost 0 bases; unmatched junction nucleotides: 6. The CDR3 loop spans 13 amino acids. CDR1 is GTSNPN and CDR2 is SVGIG in the germline V gene (reference sequence). The CDR3 reads CASSRDSSYEQYF. CDR3 nucleotide sequence: TGTGCCTCTTCCCGGGACAGCTCCTACGAGCAGTACTTC.

V gene TRBV2 combines with J gene TRBJ2-7; 8 bases line up with TRBD1. Trimming at V came to 0 bases and at J to 2 bases, leaving 9 bases not matched to a gene. The germline CDR1 and CDR2 sequences are SNHLY and FYNNEI. CDR3 length: 17 amino acids. CDR3 bases: TGTGCCAGCAGTGAAGCGGCCGACAGGGGTAACCCCTACGAGCAGTACTTC. Encoded protein: CASSEAADRGNPYEQYF.

This chain connects TRBV19 to TRBJ1-2; D gene ambiguous. Germline lookup yields CDR1 LNHDA and CDR2 SQIVND (reference sequence). V shed 0 bases and J shed 0 bases, with 8 bases lying between them. The CDR3 contains 15 residues. In nucleotides, the CDR3 is TGTGCCAGTAGTATAGACCTTGAGACTAACTATGGCTACACCTTC. It codes for CASSIDLETNYGYTF.

The gene calls are TRBV9 and TRBJ1-1; D might be TRBD1 (5 bases). V was shortened by 3 bases and J by 9 bases, with 21 bases between the two germline ends. This CDR3 is 15 amino acids long. Per germline, CDR1 SGDLS and CDR2 YYNGEE. CDR3 sequence: CASSAPGGVPSKAFF. The DNA for the CDR3 is TGTGCCAGCAGCGCCCCAGGAGGGGTCCCTTCGAAAGCTTTCTTT.

The CDR3 nucleotides are TGTGCCAGCAGTCCCCCGACGGGGGGCAGCTACAATGAGCAGTTCTTC. It translates to CASSPPTGGSYNEQFF. This rearrangement joins TRBV27 to TRBJ2-1; TRBD2 is a possible D gene (7 bases). V gave up 5 bases and J gave up 3 bases, with 17 bases separating them. The germline gives CDR1 MNHEY, CDR2 SMNVEV (reference sequence). This CDR3 contains 16 residues.

V and J are TRBV27 and TRBJ2-1, with TRBD2 matching over 15 bases. Germline loops: CDR1 MNHEY, CDR2 SMNVEV (reference sequence). V gave up 6 bases and J gave up 10 bases; unmatched junction bases: 7. The CDR3 length is 15 residues. CDR3 amino acids: CASSPGLAGGGEQFF. The CDR3 DNA reads as TGTGCCAGCAGCCCGGGACTAGCGGGGGGAGGGGAGCAGTTCTTC.

The chain has TRBV6-5 and TRBJ2-1; D gene ambiguous. Germline V gives CDR1 MNHEY, CDR2 SVGAGI. Trimming took off 2 bases at V and 0 bases at J, with 5 bases between the two ends. This CDR3 is 14 amino acids long. This chain's CDR3 is CASSYSASYNEQFF. The CDR3 DNA reads TGTGCCAGCAGTTACAGCGCCTCCTACAATGAGCAGTTCTTC.

CDR3 DNA sequence: TGTGCCAGCAGTTTAATCGGGAACACTGAAGCTTTCTTT. Its translation: CASSLIGNTEAFF. J is TRBJ1-1 and V is TRBV27; unclear D gene. CDR1 MNHEY and CDR2 SMNVEV come from the germline V gene (reference sequence). The CDR3 totals 13 residues. Trimming shortened V by 2 bases and J by 1 base, and 5 bases separated the two germline ends.

The chain recombines TRBV4-3 with TRBJ2-5; no clear D. The V and J ends lost 0 bases and 5 bases respectively, with 13 bases between them. Germline-derived CDR1 and CDR2 are LGHNA and YSLEER. This CDR3 contains 15 residues. The CDR3 loop is CASSQDVTRKETQYF. The CDR3 DNA reads TGCGCCAGCAGCCAAGATGTCACCAGAAAGGAGACCCAGTACTTC.

The genes are TRBV27 and TRBJ2-7; D is possibly TRBD2 (7 bases). The CDR3 length is 17 residues. CDR1 and CDR2 (germline): MNHEY, SMNVEV (reference sequence). The germline V and J ends were trimmed by 10 bases and 2 bases, with 27 bases remaining between them. The CDR3 coding sequence is TGTGCCACCGGACCCTTAAGGGCACACGGGGGGCCCTACGAGCAGTACTTC. It yields the protein CATGPLRAHGGPYEQYF.

The chain recombines TRBV30 with TRBJ2-7; perhaps TRBD1 as D (5 bases). This CDR3 region has 14 residues. V dropped 0 bases and J dropped 6 bases, with 15 bases sitting between them. Germline CDR1 is GTSNPN and CDR2 is SVGIG (reference sequence). The chain's CDR3 is CAWSVVWGRSEQYF. The CDR3 nucleotides are TGTGCCTGGAGTGTAGTATGGGGCCGGAGCGAGCAGTACTTC.

The V gene is TRBV9, the J gene TRBJ2-1; 7 nucleotides line up with TRBD2. Germline values: CDR1 SGDLS, CDR2 YYNGEE. J lost 2 bases, V lost 1 base, and 3 bases had no gene match. The CDR3 spans 15 residues. The CDR3 region is CASSVLGGAYNEQFF. The CDR3, as DNA: TGTGCCAGCAGCGTATTGGGGGGGGCCTACAATGAGCAGTTCTTC.

This clone showed up just once. This chain connects TRBV6-1 to TRBJ1-3; 7 nucleotides line up with TRBD1. Losses at the gene ends were 3 bases for V and 8 bases for J; bases not matched to a gene: 7. CDR1 and CDR2 (germline): MNHNS, SASEGT. The CDR3 consists of 14 residues. CDR3 protein: CASSDYRGHYTIYF. The CDR3 DNA reads as TGTGCCAGCAGTGATTACAGGGGACATTACACCATATATTTT.

The chain employs TRBV4-3 and TRBJ2-3, with D possibly matching TRBD2 (5 bases). Trimming stripped 0 bases from V and 2 bases from J, with 12 bases between. The CDR3 runs 16 residues. CDR1 and CDR2 (germline): LGHNA, YSLEER. The DNA of the CDR3 is TGCGCCAGCAGCCAAGAGGCGAGGGCAGACACAGATACGCAGTATTTT. It is translated as CASSQEARADTDTQYF.

V and J are TRBV13 and TRBJ1-1; no firm D call. This CDR3 comprises 14 residues. Germline lookup yields CDR1 PRHDT and CDR2 FYEKMQ (reference sequence). The V end was cut by 5 bases, the J end by 4 bases, with 14 bases between. The CDR3 spells CASSPFGSSTEAFF. For the CDR3, the DNA is TGTGCCAGCAGCCCGTTCGGGAGCTCCACTGAAGCTTTCTTT.